Listed here are 20 T cell receptor beta chains from one sample, sequenced in a study of blood T cell repertoires in COVID-19. Sequencing used immunoSEQ multiplex PCR; TCRdb keeps in-frame clones, though not all of them. The data hold 210,000 or so clones, with nearly 90% observed a single time. Sequencing used peripheral blood. All receptors come from a man over 45 with acute or convalescent COVID-19.

This clone was recorded only once. Written as DNA, the CDR3 is TGTGCCAGTGGTGCAGGGGGCAAATTCACAGATACGCAGTATTTT. It yields the protein CASGAGGKFTDTQYF. V usage is TRBV19 and J usage is TRBJ2-3; 8 positions agree with TRBD1. Germline-derived CDR1 and CDR2 are LNHDA and SQIVND (reference sequence). V lost 8 bases to trimming and J lost 2 bases; unmatched junction nucleotides: 9. The CDR3 totals 15 residues.

The V call is TRBV3-1 (or the pseudogene TRBV3-2), the J call TRBJ1-6; 8 positions match TRBD1. This CDR3 spans 14 amino acids. CDR1 LGHDT and CDR2 YNNKEL come from the germline V gene (reference sequence). With V trimmed by 3 bases and J by 8 bases, 3 bases remained unmatched. The CDR3 DNA reads TGTGCCAGCAGCCAGACAGGGGCGGATTCACCCCTCCACTTT. This gives the protein CASSQTGADSPLHF.

This clone was seen once. The V call is TRBV19, the J call TRBJ1-4; 8 positions match TRBD1. Germline values: CDR1 LNHDA, CDR2 SQIVND (reference sequence). The J segment lost 3 bases and the V segment lost 7 bases, leaving 16 bases of the junction unmatched. This CDR3 is 18 amino acids long. The CDR3: CASTGASDRAVANEKLFF. DNA of the CDR3: TGTGCCAGTACCGGGGCCTCGGACAGGGCGGTTGCTAATGAAAAACTGTTTTTT.

The V gene is TRBV2, the J gene TRBJ2-1; 10 bases match TRBD1. Losses at the gene ends were 8 bases for V and 5 bases for J; bases not matched to a gene: 3. CDR3 length: 13 amino acids. Germline V gene lookup returns CDR1 SNHLY and CDR2 FYNNEI. CDR3 loop: CASDRGLNNEQFF. CDR3 coding DNA: TGTGCCAGCGACAGGGGGCTCAACAATGAGCAGTTCTTC.

V usage is TRBV18 and J usage is TRBJ1-5, with a tentative D call TRBD1 (6 bases). V dropped 5 bases and J dropped 3 bases, with 8 bases sitting between them. This CDR3 contains 13 residues. Germline CDR1 reads KGHSH; CDR2 reads LQKENI. The CDR3 spells CASSWTANQPQHF. CDR3 coding DNA: TGTGCCAGCTCATGGACAGCCAATCAGCCCCAGCATTTT.

CDR3 region: CASSLISGETQYF. The DNA of the CDR3 is TGTGCCAGCAGCTTAATTTCGGGGGAGACCCAGTACTTC. The chain couples TRBV11-3 to TRBJ2-5; D perhaps matches TRBD2 (5 bases). The V and J ends lost 2 bases and 5 bases respectively, with 9 bases between them. Germline loops: CDR1 SGHNT, CDR2 YENEEA. The CDR3 consists of 13 residues.

The chain uses TRBV28 and TRBJ1-6; TRBD1 matches at 8 bases. This CDR3 region has 15 residues. Germline V CDR1 and CDR2: MDHEN, SYDVKM. Trimming at V came to 6 bases and at J to 7 bases, leaving 8 bases not matched to a gene. The CDR3 DNA reads TGTGCCAGCAGCTCGACCGGGACAGGCAATTCACCCCTCCACTTT. This sequence encodes CASSSTGTGNSPLHF.

This clone occurred once. This chain links TRBV24-1 with TRBJ1-2, with 9 nucleotides matching TRBD1. The CDR3 length is 13 residues. The J segment lost 7 bases and the V segment lost 5 bases, leaving 4 bases of the junction unmatched. The V gene's germline CDR1 is KGHDR and CDR2 SFDVKD. In DNA, the CDR3 is TGTGCCACCAGTGCGAGGACAGGGGCTGGCTACACCTTC. Translated, it gives CATSARTGAGYTF.

The chain recombines TRBV6-5 with TRBJ1-6; no reliable D call. V was pared by 8 bases and J by 7 bases, with 9 bases between. CDR1 and CDR2 from the germline V gene are MNHEY and SVGAGI. The CDR3 is made up of 12 amino acids. CDR3 bases: TGTGCCAGCGGGCTTCAAAATTCACCCCTCCACTTT. It yields the protein CASGLQNSPLHF.

As regards this clone: The conserved phenylalanine or tryptophan is not found at the CDR3 terminus, so this likely reflects a read error. The DNA is omitted, as the CDR3 cannot be located on it reliably, and the CDR3 follows TCRdb's listing. The gene calls are TRBV7-2 and TRBJ2-3; the table's TRBD1 call for D was not verified on the DNA. The V gene's germline CDR1 is SGHTA and CDR2 FQGNSA. Ends included, the CDR3 has 14 residues. Here the CDR3 reads CASSLRGGGTGVGL.

The J gene is TRBJ1-1, the V gene TRBV30; no firm D call. Looked up from germline, CDR1 is GTSNPN and CDR2 is SVGIG (reference sequence). V lost 0 bases, J lost 1 base, and 6 bases lay in between. CDR3 length equals 13 residues. This CDR3 reads CAWSVQSNTEAFF. CDR3 DNA sequence: TGTGCCTGGAGTGTACAGTCGAACACTGAAGCTTTCTTT. Filled out from reference TRBV30 and TRBJ1-1, the complete variable domain reads SQTIHQWPATLVQPVGSPLSLECTVEGTSNPNLYWYRQAAGRGLQLLFYSVGIGQISSEVPQNLSASRPQDRQFILSSKKLLLSDSGFYLCAWSVQSNTEAFFGQGTRLTVV.

CDR3: CASWTSGRANEQYF. The CDR3 DNA reads TGTGCCAGCTGGACTAGCGGGAGGGCCAACGAGCAGTACTTC. V and J are TRBV27 and TRBJ2-7; 15 bases are shared with TRBD2. The CDR3 spans 14 residues. The J segment lost 5 bases and the V segment lost 8 bases, leaving 4 bases of the junction unmatched. Looked up from germline, CDR1 is MNHEY and CDR2 is SMNVEV (reference sequence).

V gene TRBV12-5 combines with J gene TRBJ1-1; D possibly corresponds to TRBD1 (6 bases). The CDR3 consists of 14 residues. The germline gives CDR1 LGHNT, CDR2 FRNRAP. V shed 1 base and J shed 0 bases, with 6 bases lying between them. Written as DNA, the CDR3 is TGTGCTAGTGGTTTGGGGGGGCTGAACACTGAAGCTTTCTTT. It codes for CASGLGGLNTEAFF.

This sequence joins TRBV6-5 and TRBJ2-7, with D possibly matching TRBD2 (6 bases). Germline V gene lookup returns CDR1 MNHEY and CDR2 SVGAGI. This CDR3 spans 15 amino acids. V lost 0 bases and J 5 bases, leaving 14 bases between the germline ends. CDR3 in DNA: TGTGCCAGCAGTTACTCGAGGGCGGGACTCCACGAGCAGTACTTC. It specifies CASSYSRAGLHEQYF.

The chain recombines TRBV4-2 with TRBJ2-2; 7 bases agree with TRBD2. The CDR3 length is 15 residues. Germline CDR1 and CDR2: LGHNA and YNFKEQ. Germline trimming cut 4 bases from V and 1 base from J; bases unmatched to any gene: 3. The DNA for the CDR3 is TGTGCCAGCAGCCCCCAGCGGGGGAACACCGGGGAGCTGTTTTTT. Translating gives CASSPQRGNTGELFF.

J is TRBJ1-2 and V is TRBV27; D is uncertain. Trimming took 0 bases from V and 7 from J, leaving 18 bases between them. The CDR3 runs 16 residues. CDR1 MNHEY and CDR2 SMNVEV come from the germline V gene (reference sequence). The CDR3 sequence is CASSLSNGPTRGGYTF. The CDR3 DNA is TGTGCCAGCAGTTTATCGAATGGTCCCACTAGAGGTGGCTACACCTTC.

V gene TRBV9 combines with J gene TRBJ2-1; 12 bases are shared with TRBD1. The trim removed 4 bases at V and 8 bases at J, leaving 10 bases unmatched. The CDR3 spans 16 residues. Germline CDR1 is SGDLS and CDR2 is YYNGEE. CDR3 in DNA: TGTGCCAGCAGCCCAAGGGGGACAGGGGGCTGGGATGAGCAGTTCTTC. Translating gives CASSPRGTGGWDEQFF.

The CDR3 region is CASSAPGTSGSKETQYF. The CDR3 DNA reads as TGTGCCAGCAGCGCCCCCGGGACTAGCGGATCCAAAGAGACCCAGTACTTC. The rearrangement links TRBV4-2 to TRBJ2-5, with 11 bases lining up with TRBD2. With 5 bases clipped from V and 3 bases from J, the junction kept 11 bases outside the gene matches. Germline V CDR1 and CDR2: LGHNA, YNFKEQ. This CDR3 is built from 17 residues.

V and J are TRBV5-1 and TRBJ2-7; 13 bases are a match to TRBD2. CDR1 is SGHRS, CDR2 YFSETQ, per germline. With 4 bases clipped from V and 7 bases from J, the junction kept 5 bases outside the gene matches. The CDR3 covers 14 residues. CDR3 residues: CASSLTSGREEQYF. The CDR3 DNA reads as TGCGCCAGCAGCCTCACTAGCGGGAGGGAGGAGCAGTACTTC.

The chain links TRBV12-3 or TRBV12-4 to TRBJ2-7; TRBD2 matches 13 bases. This CDR3 spans 13 amino acids. The junction had 2 bases not matched to a gene; V was cut back by 8 bases and J by 4 bases. CDR3 DNA: TGTGCCAGCGGACTAGCGGGAGTGTACGAGCAGTACTTC. It is translated as CASGLAGVYEQYF.